One and the same sample provided the 11 T cell receptor beta chains below, sequenced in a study of T-cell memory formation after mild COVID-19. TCRdb independently ran MiXCR on the 5' RACE reads; one entry per CDR3 protein. The sample lists about 190,000 distinct CDR3 sequences; around 16% were seen once. What was sequenced was PBMCs or a T cell subset sorted from them (not recorded which). The receptors originated from an adult woman who had mild COVID-19 (a few samples of this study predate the infection). Cell type and time point are not known.

This clonotype has only a few counts. The rearrangement uses TRBV7-2 and TRBJ2-1; D is possibly TRBD2 (6 bases). Trimming removed 5 bases at V and 15 bases at J, with 14 bases between. This CDR3 is built from 11 residues. Germline V gene lookup returns CDR1 SGHTA and CDR2 FQGNSA. CDR3 in DNA: TGTGCCAGCAGCCCGGGACTGGACCTGTTCTTC. As protein: CASSPGLDLFF.

The chain combines TRBV15 with TRBJ1-2; D perhaps matches TRBD1 (5 bases). CDR1 and CDR2 from the germline V gene are LNHNV and YYDKDF (reference sequence). V was clipped by 1 base and J by 5 bases, with 11 bases between them. This CDR3 is 14 amino acids long. CDR3 DNA sequence: TGTGCCACCAGCAGAGGTTTTGGGGGATATGGCTACACCTTC. As protein: CATSRGFGGYGYTF.

This clonotype was seen a handful of times. The chain recombines TRBV12-3 or TRBV12-4 with TRBJ1-2; 9 bases match TRBD1. The CDR3 has 18 amino acids. V was pared by 5 bases and J by 8 bases, with 21 bases of the junction left unmatched. CDR3 region: CASSPYVGRTGVARGYTF. Here the CDR3 DNA reads TGTGCCAGCAGTCCCTATGTAGGCAGGACAGGGGTTGCGAGAGGCTACACCTTC.

J is TRBJ1-2 and V is TRBV12-3 or TRBV12-4, with 8 positions matching TRBD1. The length of the CDR3 is 14 residues. The V and J ends lost 6 bases and 4 bases, in that order; junction bases with no gene match: 7. CDR3 nucleotides: TGTGCCAGCAGGCAGGGGGCCGGCGTCTATGGCTACACCTTC. Amino acid sequence: CASRQGAGVYGYTF.

This clonotype appeared a few times. The chain recombines TRBV7-2 with TRBJ1-2; no firm D call. The germline CDR1 and CDR2 sequences are SGHTA and FQGNSA. Trimming left V 4 bases short and J 2 bases short, with 11 bases between. The CDR3 is made up of 14 amino acids. The CDR3 here is CASSSLGLNYGYTF. DNA for the CDR3: TGTGCCAGCAGCTCCCTGGGGTTGAACTATGGCTACACCTTC.

This clonotype was seen more than once but under ten times. V gene TRBV18 combines with J gene TRBJ1-1; 7 nucleotides agree with TRBD1. The V and J ends lost 2 bases and 5 bases, in that order; junction bases with no gene match: 8. The CDR3 totals 15 residues. Germline V gives CDR1 KGHSH, CDR2 LQKENI. CDR3 nucleotides: TGTGCCAGCTCACCATTACAGGGGAGAGAGACTGAAGCTTTCTTT. Amino acids: CASSPLQGRETEAFF.

This clonotype was found a few times. The chain joins TRBV6-5 to TRBJ1-1; 8 bases are a match to TRBD1. The length of the CDR3 is 16 residues. Germline trimming cut 5 bases from V and 0 bases from J; bases unmatched to any gene: 8. Per germline, CDR1 MNHEY and CDR2 SVGAGI. The CDR3 region is CASSKRQGTLNTEAFF. For the CDR3, the DNA is TGTGCCAGCAGTAAGAGACAGGGGACATTGAACACTGAAGCTTTCTTT.

The rearrangement joins TRBV3-1 to TRBJ2-7; 10 nucleotides line up with TRBD2. The CDR3 covers 18 residues. Trimming cost V 3 bases and J 2 bases; bases outside gene matches: 13. Per the germline V gene, CDR1 is LGHDT and CDR2 is YNNKEL (reference sequence). The CDR3 sequence is CASSHRTSGTRGAYEQYF. CDR3 coding DNA: TGTGCCAGCAGCCATCGAACTAGCGGGACCCGAGGCGCCTACGAGCAGTACTTC.

The chain combines TRBV6-1 with TRBJ2-1, with TRBD1 identical over 9 bases. CDR3 length equals 14 residues. CDR1 and CDR2 from the germline V gene are MNHNS and SASEGT. V lost 6 bases and J lost 7; bases outside the gene matches: 7. In DNA, the CDR3 is TGTGCCAGCAGGCCGGGACAGGGCGTGAATGAGCAGTTCTTC. Translating it yields CASRPGQGVNEQFF.

There are a few counts of this clonotype. The V call is TRBV20-1, the J call TRBJ2-5; TRBD1 matches 7 bases. V lost 0 bases, J lost 1 base, and 8 bases stayed unmatched. Looked up from germline, CDR1 is DFQATT and CDR2 is SNEGSKA (reference sequence). The CDR3 has 16 amino acids. In nucleotides, the CDR3 is TGCAGTGCTAGAGATCCGGGACAGTCGCCCCAAGAGACCCAGTACTTC. Translated, it gives CSARDPGQSPQETQYF.

This sequence joins TRBV29-1 and TRBJ2-1, with 8 bases fitting TRBD1. CDR1 and CDR2 (germline): SQVTM, ANQGSEA. Losses at the gene ends were 7 bases for V and 6 bases for J; bases not matched to a gene: 8. The CDR3 has 13 residues. The CDR3 region is CSARTGTGNEQFF. CDR3 DNA: TGCAGCGCCCGGACAGGGACGGGCAATGAGCAGTTCTTC.